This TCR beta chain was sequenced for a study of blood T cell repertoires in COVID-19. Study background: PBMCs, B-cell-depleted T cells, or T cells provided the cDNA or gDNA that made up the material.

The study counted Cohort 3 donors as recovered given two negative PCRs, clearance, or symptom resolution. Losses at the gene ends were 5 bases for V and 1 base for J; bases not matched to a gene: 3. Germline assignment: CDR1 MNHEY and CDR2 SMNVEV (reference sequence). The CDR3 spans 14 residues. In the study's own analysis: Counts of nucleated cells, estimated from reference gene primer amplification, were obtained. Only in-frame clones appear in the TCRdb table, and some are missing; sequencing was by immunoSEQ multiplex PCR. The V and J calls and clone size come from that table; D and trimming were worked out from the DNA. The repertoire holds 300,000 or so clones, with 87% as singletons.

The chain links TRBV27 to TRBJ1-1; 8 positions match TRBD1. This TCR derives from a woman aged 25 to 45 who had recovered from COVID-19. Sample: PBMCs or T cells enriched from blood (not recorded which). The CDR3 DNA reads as TGTGCCAGCAGTAGGACAGGGAGGAACACTGAAGCTTTCTTT. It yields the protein CASSRTGRNTEAFF.